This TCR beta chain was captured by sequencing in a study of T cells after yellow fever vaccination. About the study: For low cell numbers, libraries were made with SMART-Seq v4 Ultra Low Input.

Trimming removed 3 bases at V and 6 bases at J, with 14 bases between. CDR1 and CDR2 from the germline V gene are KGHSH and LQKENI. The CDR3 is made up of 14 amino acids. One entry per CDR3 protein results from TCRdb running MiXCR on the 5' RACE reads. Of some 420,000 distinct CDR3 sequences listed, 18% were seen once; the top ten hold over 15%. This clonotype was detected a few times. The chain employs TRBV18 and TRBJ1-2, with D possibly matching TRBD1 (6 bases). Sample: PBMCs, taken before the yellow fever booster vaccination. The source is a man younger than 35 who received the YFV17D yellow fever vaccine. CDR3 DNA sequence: TGTGCCAGCTCACCGACAGGAATGAAACATGGCTACACCTTC. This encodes CASSPTGMKHGYTF.